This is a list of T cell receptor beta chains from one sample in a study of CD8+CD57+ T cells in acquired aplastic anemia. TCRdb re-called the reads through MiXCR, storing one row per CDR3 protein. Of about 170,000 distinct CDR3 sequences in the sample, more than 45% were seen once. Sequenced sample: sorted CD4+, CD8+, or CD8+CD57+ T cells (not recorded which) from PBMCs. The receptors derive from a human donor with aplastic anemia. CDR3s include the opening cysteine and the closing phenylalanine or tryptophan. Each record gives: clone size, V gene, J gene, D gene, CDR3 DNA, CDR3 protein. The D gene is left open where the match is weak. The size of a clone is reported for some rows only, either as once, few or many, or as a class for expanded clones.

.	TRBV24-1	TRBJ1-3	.	TGTGCCAGCTCGACTAGCCCCAGCTCTGGAAACACCATATATTTT	CASSTSPSSGNTIYF
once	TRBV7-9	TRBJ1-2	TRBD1	TGTGCCGCAGAGTCAGGGGGCAACTGCGGCTGCACCTTC	CAAESGGNCGCTF
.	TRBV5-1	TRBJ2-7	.	TGCGCCAGCAGCTTGGCCGACGGCTACGAGCAGTACTTC	CASSLADGYEQYF
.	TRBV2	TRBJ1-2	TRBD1	TGTGCCAGCCGATTGACAGGGGGAGCGGGAGGCTACACCTTC	CASRLTGGAGGYTF
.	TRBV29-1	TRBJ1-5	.	TGCAGCGTTGATGAGGGAGGGGGCAATCAGCCCCAGCATTTT	CSVDEGGGNQPQHF
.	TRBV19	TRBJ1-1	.	TGTGCCAGTAGTTTTGGGGGGCAAGAGACTGAAGCTTTCTTT	CASSFGGQETEAFF
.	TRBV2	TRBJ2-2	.	TGTGCCAGCACGAGGGAGTATGCCGGGGAGCTGTTTTTT	CASTREYAGELFF
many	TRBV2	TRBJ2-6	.	TGTGCCAGCAGTGGGGCCGGTGGAATGTCCGGGGCCAACGTCCTGACTTTC	CASSGAGGMSGANVLTF
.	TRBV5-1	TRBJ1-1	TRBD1	TGCGCCAGCAGCCGAACCGTAACCCGACAGGGGATGAACACTGAAGCTTTCTTT	CASSRTVTRQGMNTEAFF
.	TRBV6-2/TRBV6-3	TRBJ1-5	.	TGTGCCAGCAGTTACTTTTCAGTAGCAGGGAGGAACAATCAGCCCCAGCATTTT	CASSYFSVAGRNNQPQHF
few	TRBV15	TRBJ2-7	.	TGTGCCACCAGCAGGGCGTTTCTAGAGGAGCAGTACTTC	CATSRAFLEEQYF
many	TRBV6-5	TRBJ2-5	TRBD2	TGTGCCAGCAGTTACCCCAGGGTCGTTAGCGGGGGGTCGGGGCAAGAGACCCAGTACTTC	CASSYPRVVSGGSGQETQYF
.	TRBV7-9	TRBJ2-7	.	TGTGCCAGACAGGGTCGGCACGAGCAGTACTTC	CARQGRHEQYF
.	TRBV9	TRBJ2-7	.	TGTGCCAGCAGCGGCCAGGGGTTCCAGGGCGAGCAGTACTTC	CASSGQGFQGEQYF
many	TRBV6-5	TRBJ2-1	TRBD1	TGTGCCAGCAGAGCGGACAGGGTCGGTGAGCAGTTCTTC	CASRADRVGEQFF
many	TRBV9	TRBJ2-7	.	TGTGCCAGCAGCGTAGGTCCCCACCCGGACAGACCCTACGAGCAGTACTTC	CASSVGPHPDRPYEQYF